Only one count was recorded for the clone carrying this T cell receptor beta chain. Unmatched junction bases numbered 9, after V lost 4 bases and J lost 1 base. Germline CDR1 SGDLS, CDR2 YYNGEE. The CDR3 sequence is 16 residues long. The data belong to a study of OX40 agonist ivuxolimab in advanced cancers. In the study overall: Patients assigned to dose escalation were diagnosed with hepatocellular carcinoma, melanoma, renal cell or head and neck cancer.

The method was immunoSEQ multiplex PCR; TCRdb's version includes in-frame clones alone and lacks a portion of them. The sample contains 150,000 to 190,000 clones, roughly 94% of which appear only once. The sequence was obtained from an adult with an advanced solid tumor such as melanoma, head and neck, liver or kidney cancer. The chain combines TRBV9 with TRBJ2-7; TRBD2 matches 9 bases. This specimen consisted of CD4+ or CD8+ T cells sorted from blood, obtained in a trial of the OX40 agonist ivuxolimab. CDR3 sequence (DNA): TGTGCCAGCAGCCCTCAGGGGACTAGCTATTCCTACGAGCAGTACTTC. Translating gives CASSPQGTSYSYEQYF.